The clone carrying this T cell receptor beta chain was found many times. Graves' hyperthyroidism is called stable when ophthalmopathy does not progress within 18 months. Amplification of TCR beta CDR3 regions was performed using RNA transcripts as template. When the TCR CDR3 underwent first-round RT-PCR, the HTBI primer set was used. TCRdb analysed the multiplex PCR reads with MiXCR anew, one entry per CDR3 protein. There are under 550,000 distinct CDR3 sequences in the sample; around 13% occur only once, and 5.3% lies in the top ten. This record belongs to a study of T cells in Graves' hyperthyroidism and ophthalmopathy. The TCR was taken from a woman under 30 with Graves' hyperthyroidism. Sequencing used blood.

The CDR3 DNA sequence: TGTGCCACCAGTGATTCCGGGACTAGGAATAAGGATGAGCAGTTCTTC. Translation: CATSDSGTRNKDEQFF. The genes are TRBV24-1 and TRBJ2-1; TRBD2 matches 8 bases. The CDR3 consists of 16 residues. The germline V gene has CDR1 KGHDR and CDR2 SFDVKD. With V trimmed by 2 bases and J by 8 bases, 10 bases remained unmatched.